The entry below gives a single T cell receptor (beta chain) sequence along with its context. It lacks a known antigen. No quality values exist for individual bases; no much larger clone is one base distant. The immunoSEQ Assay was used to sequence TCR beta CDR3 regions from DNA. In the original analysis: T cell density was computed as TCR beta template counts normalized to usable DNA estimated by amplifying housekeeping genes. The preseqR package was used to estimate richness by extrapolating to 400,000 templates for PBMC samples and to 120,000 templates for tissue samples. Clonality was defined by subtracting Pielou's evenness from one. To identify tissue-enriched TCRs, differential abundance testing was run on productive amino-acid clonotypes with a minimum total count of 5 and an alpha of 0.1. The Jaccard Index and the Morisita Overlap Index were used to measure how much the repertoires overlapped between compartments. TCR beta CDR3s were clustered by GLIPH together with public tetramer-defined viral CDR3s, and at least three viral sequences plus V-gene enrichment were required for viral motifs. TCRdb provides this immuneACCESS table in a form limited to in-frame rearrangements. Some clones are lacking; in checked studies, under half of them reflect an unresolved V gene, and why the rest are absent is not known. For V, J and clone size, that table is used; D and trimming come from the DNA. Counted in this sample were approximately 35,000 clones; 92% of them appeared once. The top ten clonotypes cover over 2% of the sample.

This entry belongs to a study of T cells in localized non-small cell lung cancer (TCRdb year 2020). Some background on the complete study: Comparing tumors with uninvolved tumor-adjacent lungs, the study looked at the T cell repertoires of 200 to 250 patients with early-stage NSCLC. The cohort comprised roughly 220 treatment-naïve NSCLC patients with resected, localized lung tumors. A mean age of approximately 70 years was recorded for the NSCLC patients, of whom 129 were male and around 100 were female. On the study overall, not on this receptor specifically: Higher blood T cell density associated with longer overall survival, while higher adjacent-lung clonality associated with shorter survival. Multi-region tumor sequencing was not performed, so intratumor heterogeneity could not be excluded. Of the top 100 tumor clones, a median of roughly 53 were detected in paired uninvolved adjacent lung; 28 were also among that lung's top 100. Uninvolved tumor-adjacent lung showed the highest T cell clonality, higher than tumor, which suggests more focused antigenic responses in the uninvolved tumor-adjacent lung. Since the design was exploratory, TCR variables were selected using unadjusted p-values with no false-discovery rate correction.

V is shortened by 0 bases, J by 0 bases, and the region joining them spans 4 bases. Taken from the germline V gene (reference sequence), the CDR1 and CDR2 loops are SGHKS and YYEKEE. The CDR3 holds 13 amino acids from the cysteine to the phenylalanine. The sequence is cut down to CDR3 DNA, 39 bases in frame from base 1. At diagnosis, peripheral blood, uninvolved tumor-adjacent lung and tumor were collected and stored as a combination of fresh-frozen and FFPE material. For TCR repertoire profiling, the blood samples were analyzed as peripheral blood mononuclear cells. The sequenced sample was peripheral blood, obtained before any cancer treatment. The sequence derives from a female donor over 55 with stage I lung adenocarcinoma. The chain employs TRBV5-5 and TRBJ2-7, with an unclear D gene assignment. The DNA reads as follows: TGTGCCAGCAGCTTGGCCGGCTCCTACGAGCAGTACTTC. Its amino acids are CASSLAGSYEQYF.